This TCR beta chain is drawn from a study of T cells in Graves' hyperthyroidism and ophthalmopathy. Amplification targeted TCR beta CDR3 regions from RNA transcripts. TCR CDR3 underwent first-round RT-PCR with the HTBI primer set. TCRdb re-called the multiplex PCR reads with MiXCR, one entry per CDR3 protein. Here the sample spans about 350,000 distinct CDR3 sequences, about 15% being singletons. V was trimmed by 7 bases and J by 6 bases, leaving 8 bases between them. This CDR3 region has 11 residues. In germline, CDR1 is SEHNR, CDR2 FQNEAQ (reference sequence). The rearrangement links TRBV7-9 to TRBJ2-3; no definite D call. This receptor was identified in a woman aged 25 to 39 with Graves' hyperthyroidism. The specimen sequenced was blood. The CDR3 reads CASTAVDTQYF. Here the CDR3 DNA reads TGTGCCAGCACCGCGGTGGATACGCAGTATTTT.